This is a list of T cell receptor beta chains from one sample in a study of blood T cells in healthy people across ages. TCRdb passed the 5' RACE reads through MiXCR, listing each CDR3 protein once. This sample has roughly 1,800,000 distinct CDR3 sequences, with around 48% found just once. Sequencing was done on a sample of blood. These receptors all stem from a woman in her thirties or forties in good health. CDR3s include the opening cysteine and the closing phenylalanine or tryptophan. D genes are given only for firm matches. The size of a clone is reported for some rows only, either as once, few or many, or as a class for expanded clones.

TRBV6-5,TRBJ1-4,-,-,TGTGCCAGCGGTTACACAATGACCTGGGAAAAACTGTTTTTT,CASGYTMTWEKLFF
TRBV4-2,TRBJ2-1,few,TRBD1,TGTGCCAGCAGCCCAAGACAGGGCAGTCACAATGAGCAGTTCTTC,CASSPRQGSHNEQFF
TRBV11-2,TRBJ2-7,few,-,TGTGCCAGCAGCTTAGAACAGAAGGGATACGAGCAGTACTTC,CASSLEQKGYEQYF
TRBV7-2,TRBJ2-7,few,TRBD2,TGTGCCAGCAGCTGGGGGGACTACTCCGAGCAGTACTTC,CASSWGDYSEQYF
TRBV28,TRBJ2-5,few,-,TGTGCCAGCTCCCTAGACCCGCAGGGGCAAGAGACCCAGTACTTC,CASSLDPQGQETQYF
TRBV7-3,TRBJ2-1,-,TRBD1,TGTGCCAGCAGCCCCTGGACAGGGGGCGCAAACGGGGAGCTGTTCTTC,CASSPWTGGANGELFF
TRBV15,TRBJ2-3,-,TRBD1,TGTGCCACCAGCATAACGACAGGGATTAGCACAGATACGCAGTATTTT,CATSITTGISTDTQYF
TRBV24-1,TRBJ2-5,-,-,TGTGCCACCAGTGAAGGACTCAACGAGTACCAAGAGACCCAGTACTTC,CATSEGLNEYQETQYF
TRBV20-1,TRBJ2-7,-,-,TGCAGTGCTAGAGCCACGACGGCGAGTAGCTCCTACGAGCAGTACTTC,CSARATTASSSYEQYF
TRBV6-5,TRBJ2-7,-,TRBD1,TGTGCCAGCAATTACCAGGGTGAGGGACAGGGTAGTGTGTACGAGCAGTACTTC,CASNYQGEGQGSVYEQYF
TRBV20-1,TRBJ2-3,few,TRBD1,TGCAGTGCTGGATACAGGGGTAGCTCAGATACGCAGTATTTT,CSAGYRGSSDTQYF
TRBV15,TRBJ2-1,few,TRBD1,TGTGCCACCAGCAGAGAACCGGGACAGGGTAGGGATGAGCAGTTCTTC,CATSREPGQGRDEQFF
TRBV6-2/TRBV6-3,TRBJ2-1,-,-,TGTGCCAGCAGCTCCTTGGAGGCTATCTCCTACAATGAGCAGTTCTTC,CASSSLEAISYNEQFF
TRBV4-3,TRBJ2-3,-,-,TGCGCCAGCAGCCAAGATTATGTGACAGATACGCAGTATTTT,CASSQDYVTDTQYF
TRBV20-1,TRBJ2-7,few,-,TGCAGTGCTAGAAACGGGACCTACGAGCAGTACTTC,CSARNGTYEQYF
TRBV25-1,TRBJ2-1,-,-,TGTGCCAGCAGTGAAGGGTGGGTCAATGAGCAGTTCTTC,CASSEGWVNEQFF
TRBV12-3/TRBV12-4,TRBJ1-2,-,-,TGTGCCAGCAGTTTAATGGCAGGGATAGGGTATGGCTACACCTTC,CASSLMAGIGYGYTF
TRBV5-6,TRBJ2-3,few,TRBD1,TGTGCCAGCAGCTCCCGCGGGACAGGGGTTAGCCTCTATACGCAGTATTTT,CASSSRGTGVSLYTQYF
TRBV3-1,TRBJ2-3,-,-,TGTGCCAGCAGCCAAGCCTACAGACACACAGATACGCAGTATTTT,CASSQAYRHTDTQYF
TRBV12-3/TRBV12-4,TRBJ2-7,-,TRBD1,TGTGCCAGCAGGTCGACAGGGGGCCAAGATTCCTACGAGCAGTACTTC,CASRSTGGQDSYEQYF
TRBV15,TRBJ1-1,-,-,TGTGCCACCAGCAGAGTAGGGAACACTGAAGCTTTCTTT,CATSRVGNTEAFF
TRBV4-2,TRBJ2-5,few,-,TGTGCCAGCAGCCACTCGGGGAGCCAAGAGACCCAGTACTTC,CASSHSGSQETQYF
TRBV7-6,TRBJ2-3,-,TRBD1,TGTGCCAGCAGCCTCGGGACAGGGGTGAGCCCTATAACAGATACGCAGTATTTT,CASSLGTGVSPITDTQYF
TRBV4-2,TRBJ2-1,few,TRBD1,TGTGCCAGCAGCCAAGTCCGGGACAGATACAATGAGCAGTTCTTC,CASSQVRDRYNEQFF
TRBV7-2,TRBJ2-3,-,-,TGTGCCAGCAGCTTATCTTGGGGGTCCGGCGCAGATACGCAGTATTTT,CASSLSWGSGADTQYF
TRBV27,TRBJ1-5,-,-,TGTGCCAGCAGCCCCGACAGCAGCCTCAATCAGCCCCAGCATTTT,CASSPDSSLNQPQHF
TRBV6-1,TRBJ2-6,few,-,TGTGCCAGCAGTCGGGCTCGGGCAGGGCGTCTGGGAGGGGCCAACGTCCTGACTTTC,CASSRARAGRLGGANVLTF
TRBV4-3,TRBJ2-3,few,TRBD2,TGCGCCAGCAGCCAAGATTCGGAGCGGGGGGGAAACACAGATACGCAGTATTTT,CASSQDSERGGNTDTQYF
TRBV2,TRBJ2-7,few,-,TGTGCCAGCAGGGAGGGAGCTCGGGAGCAGTACTTC,CASREGAREQYF
TRBV6-2/TRBV6-3,TRBJ2-5,-,-,TGTGCCAGCAGTACGCCCCGGGACATAAAAGAGACCCAGTACTTC,CASSTPRDIKETQYF